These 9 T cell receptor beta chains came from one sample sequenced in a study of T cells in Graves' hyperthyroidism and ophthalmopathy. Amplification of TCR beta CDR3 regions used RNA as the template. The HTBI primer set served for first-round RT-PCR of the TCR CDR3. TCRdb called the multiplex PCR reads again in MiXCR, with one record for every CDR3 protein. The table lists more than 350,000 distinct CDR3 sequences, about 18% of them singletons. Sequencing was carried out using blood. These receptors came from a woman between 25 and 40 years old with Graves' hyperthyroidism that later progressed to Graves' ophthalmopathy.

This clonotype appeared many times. The CDR3, as DNA: TGTGCCAGCAGTTTGATTAGCGGGAGGGGCTCCTACAATGAGCAGTTCTTC. This sequence encodes CASSLISGRGSYNEQFF. The rearrangement joins TRBV28 to TRBJ2-1, with 11 bases fitting TRBD2. V lost 3 bases and J lost 0; bases outside the gene matches: 4. The germline V gene encodes CDR1 MDHEN and CDR2 SYDVKM. The CDR3 sequence is 17 residues long.

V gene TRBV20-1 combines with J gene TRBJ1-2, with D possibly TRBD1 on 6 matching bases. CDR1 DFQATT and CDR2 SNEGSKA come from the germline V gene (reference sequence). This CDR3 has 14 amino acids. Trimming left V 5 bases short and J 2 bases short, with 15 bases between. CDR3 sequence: CSAGPGDGNYGYTF. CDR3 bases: TGCAGTGCTGGCCCAGGGGATGGGAACTATGGCTACACCTTC.

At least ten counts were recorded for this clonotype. CDR3 amino acids: CASGRFIGTGSIGELFF. The CDR3 DNA sequence: TGTGCCAGCGGTAGATTTATAGGGACTGGGAGTATCGGGGAGCTGTTTTTT. V is TRBV28 and J is TRBJ2-2, with D perhaps TRBD2 (6 bases). Germline loops: CDR1 MDHEN, CDR2 SYDVKM. This CDR3 region has 17 residues. V shed 8 bases and J shed 7 bases, with 26 bases lying between them.

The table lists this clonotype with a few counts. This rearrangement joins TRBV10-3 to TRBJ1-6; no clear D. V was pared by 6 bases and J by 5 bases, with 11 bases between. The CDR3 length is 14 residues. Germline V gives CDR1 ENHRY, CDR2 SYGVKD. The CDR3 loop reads CAIRLSRDNSPLHF. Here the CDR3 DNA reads TGTGCCATCAGACTTTCACGGGATAATTCACCCCTCCACTTT.

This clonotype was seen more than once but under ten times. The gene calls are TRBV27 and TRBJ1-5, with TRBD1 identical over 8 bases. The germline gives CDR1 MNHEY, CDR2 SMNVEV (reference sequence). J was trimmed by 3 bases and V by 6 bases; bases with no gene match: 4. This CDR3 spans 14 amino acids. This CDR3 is CASRLTGDNQPQHF. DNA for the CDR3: TGTGCCAGCAGATTGACAGGGGACAATCAGCCCCAGCATTTT.

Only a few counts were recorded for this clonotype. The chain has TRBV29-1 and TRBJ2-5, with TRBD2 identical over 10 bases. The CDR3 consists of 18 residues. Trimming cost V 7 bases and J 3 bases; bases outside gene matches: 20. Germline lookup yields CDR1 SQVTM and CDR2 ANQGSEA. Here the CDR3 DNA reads TGCAGCGCCTCGGGACTAGCGAAACCAGATAGTTGGGAAGAGACCCAGTACTTC. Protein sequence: CSASGLAKPDSWEETQYF.

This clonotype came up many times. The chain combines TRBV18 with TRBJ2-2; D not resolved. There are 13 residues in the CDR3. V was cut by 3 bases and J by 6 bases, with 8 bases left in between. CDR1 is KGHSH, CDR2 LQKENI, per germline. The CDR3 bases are TGTGCCAGCTCACCTACATCCTCCGGGGAGCTGTTTTTT. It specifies CASSPTSSGELFF.

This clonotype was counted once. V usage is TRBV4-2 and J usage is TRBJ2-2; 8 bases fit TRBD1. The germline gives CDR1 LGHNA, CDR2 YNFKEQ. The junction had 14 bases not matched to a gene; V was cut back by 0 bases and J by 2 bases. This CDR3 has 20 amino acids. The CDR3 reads CASSQDSQGGLNFNTGELFF. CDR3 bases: TGTGCCAGCAGCCAAGATTCACAGGGGGGTCTTAATTTTAACACCGGGGAGCTGTTTTTT.

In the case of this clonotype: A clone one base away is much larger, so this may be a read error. This CDR3 is CATRREQGALMEQFF. CDR3 DNA: TGTGCCACCAGGAGGGAGCAGGGGGCCCTTATGGAGCAGTTCTTC. This chain links TRBV15 with TRBJ2-1; 8 positions match TRBD1. V gave up 6 bases and J gave up 10 bases; unmatched junction bases: 14. CDR1 is LNHNV and CDR2 is YYDKDF in the germline V gene (reference sequence). CDR3 size: 15 residues.